This is a list of T cell receptor beta chains from one sample in a study of T-cell memory formation after mild COVID-19. TCRdb passed the 5' RACE reads through MiXCR, listing each CDR3 protein once. The repertoire has 120,000 to 150,000 distinct CDR3 sequences, approximately 21% of them found once; the top ten carry 2% to 2.5%. The sequencing input was PBMCs or a T cell subset sorted from them (not recorded which). The receptors were gathered from an adult woman who had mild COVID-19 (a few samples of this study predate the infection). Cell type and time point are not known. The CDR3 runs from the conserved cysteine through the conserved F or W. The D gene is left open where the match is weak. Clone size is given for some rows only: seen once, a few or many times, or a class if the clone is expanded.

V gene: TRBV20-1; J gene: TRBJ1-1; clone size: NA; D gene: NA; CDR3 length: 10; CDR3 protein: CSVGNTEAFF; CDR3 DNA: TGCAGTGTTGGGAACACTGAAGCTTTCTTT
V gene: TRBV7-2; J gene: TRBJ2-1; clone size: few; D gene: NA; CDR3 length: 15; CDR3 protein: CASSLSRVSYNEQFF; CDR3 DNA: TGTGCCAGCAGCTTGTCCAGGGTCTCCTACAATGAGCAGTTCTTC
V gene: TRBV6-5; J gene: TRBJ1-6; clone size: NA; D gene: NA; CDR3 length: 12; CDR3 protein: CASSNTGAPLHF; CDR3 DNA: TGTGCCAGCAGTAACACAGGCGCACCCCTCCACTTT
V gene: TRBV24-1; J gene: TRBJ2-6; clone size: NA; D gene: TRBD1; CDR3 length: 17; CDR3 protein: CATSDPSGGAGANVLTF; CDR3 DNA: TGTGCCACCAGTGATCCTTCAGGGGGAGCTGGGGCCAACGTCCTGACTTTC
V gene: TRBV12-3/TRBV12-4; J gene: TRBJ2-1; clone size: NA; D gene: TRBD1; CDR3 length: 14; CDR3 protein: CASSRRGGGNEQFF; CDR3 DNA: TGTGCCAGCAGCCGACGAGGGGGCGGGAATGAGCAGTTCTTC
V gene: TRBV6-6; J gene: TRBJ2-7; clone size: few; D gene: NA; CDR3 length: 12; CDR3 protein: CASSSTAYEQYF; CDR3 DNA: TGTGCCAGCAGTAGTACAGCCTACGAGCAGTACTTC
V gene: TRBV19; J gene: TRBJ2-2; clone size: NA; D gene: TRBD1; CDR3 length: 15; CDR3 protein: CASTPDRGRFEELFF; CDR3 DNA: TGTGCCAGTACTCCCGACAGGGGGCGTTTTGAGGAGCTGTTTTTT
V gene: TRBV2; J gene: TRBJ1-1; clone size: few; D gene: NA; CDR3 length: 13; CDR3 protein: CASRVVGNTEAFF; CDR3 DNA: TGTGCCAGCAGAGTGGTCGGGAACACTGAAGCTTTCTTT
V gene: TRBV29-1; J gene: TRBJ2-5; clone size: few; D gene: NA; CDR3 length: 13; CDR3 protein: CSVEGRRRETQYF; CDR3 DNA: TGCAGCGTTGAAGGCAGGCGGAGAGAGACCCAGTACTTC
V gene: TRBV7-6; J gene: TRBJ2-5; clone size: NA; D gene: NA; CDR3 length: 12; CDR3 protein: CASSSLKETQYF; CDR3 DNA: TGTGCCAGCTCGTCCTTAAAAGAGACCCAGTACTTC
V gene: TRBV25-1; J gene: TRBJ2-3; clone size: few; D gene: NA; CDR3 length: 13; CDR3 protein: CASSVPSTDTQYF; CDR3 DNA: TGTGCCAGCAGTGTCCCTAGCACAGATACGCAGTATTTT
V gene: TRBV5-1; J gene: TRBJ1-5; clone size: NA; D gene: TRBD1; CDR3 length: 16; CDR3 protein: CASSPEGGRGNQPQHF; CDR3 DNA: TGCGCCAGCAGCCCGGAAGGGGGCAGAGGCAATCAGCCCCAGCATTTT
V gene: TRBV2; J gene: TRBJ1-5; clone size: NA; D gene: NA; CDR3 length: 15; CDR3 protein: CASSEGSGPNQPQHF; CDR3 DNA: TGTGCCAGCAGTGAGGGTTCGGGCCCCAATCAGCCCCAGCATTTT
V gene: TRBV12-3/TRBV12-4; J gene: TRBJ2-5; clone size: few; D gene: NA; CDR3 length: 13; CDR3 protein: CASSPQDWETQYF; CDR3 DNA: TGTGCCAGCAGTCCTCAGGATTGGGAGACCCAGTACTTC
V gene: TRBV3-1; J gene: TRBJ2-3; clone size: few; D gene: NA; CDR3 length: 13; CDR3 protein: CASSPHPTDTQYF; CDR3 DNA: TGTGCCAGCAGCCCCCACCCCACAGATACGCAGTATTTT
V gene: TRBV20-1; J gene: TRBJ2-7; clone size: NA; D gene: NA; CDR3 length: 11; CDR3 protein: CSGQGNYEQYF; CDR3 DNA: TGCAGTGGGCAGGGGAACTACGAGCAGTACTTC
V gene: TRBV5-1; J gene: TRBJ2-5; clone size: NA; D gene: NA; CDR3 length: 13; CDR3 protein: CASSLALGETQYF; CDR3 DNA: TGCGCCAGCAGCTTGGCTCTGGGGGAGACCCAGTACTTC
V gene: TRBV7-7; J gene: TRBJ1-5; clone size: once; D gene: TRBD1; CDR3 length: 16; CDR3 protein: CASSSADRGTNQPQHF; CDR3 DNA: TGTGCCAGCAGCTCTGCCGACAGGGGAACCAATCAGCCCCAGCATTTT
V gene: TRBV6-5; J gene: TRBJ2-5; clone size: NA; D gene: TRBD1; CDR3 length: 17; CDR3 protein: CASSFWAGTGKQETQYF; CDR3 DNA: TGTGCCAGCAGTTTTTGGGCCGGGACAGGAAAGCAAGAGACCCAGTACTTC
V gene: TRBV5-1; J gene: TRBJ2-5; clone size: many; D gene: NA; CDR3 length: 14; CDR3 protein: CASSRDRSRETQYF; CDR3 DNA: TGCGCCAGCAGCAGGGACCGATCGAGGGAGACCCAGTACTTC
V gene: TRBV12-3/TRBV12-4; J gene: TRBJ2-1; clone size: few; D gene: NA; CDR3 length: 16; CDR3 protein: CASSPSDTSPYNEQFF; CDR3 DNA: TGTGCCAGCAGTCCCAGCGATACGTCGCCCTACAATGAGCAGTTCTTC
V gene: TRBV10-3; J gene: TRBJ2-5; clone size: few; D gene: NA; CDR3 length: 16; CDR3 protein: CAISAHGGTVQETQYF; CDR3 DNA: TGTGCCATCAGTGCGCACGGAGGGACAGTACAAGAGACCCAGTACTTC
V gene: TRBV5-1; J gene: TRBJ1-1; clone size: NA; D gene: NA; CDR3 length: 15; CDR3 protein: CASSLDRSLNTEAFF; CDR3 DNA: TGCGCCAGCAGCTTGGACAGGTCCCTGAACACTGAAGCTTTCTTT
V gene: TRBV7-8; J gene: TRBJ2-7; clone size: few; D gene: NA; CDR3 length: 11; CDR3 protein: CASSTHYEQYF; CDR3 DNA: TGTGCCAGCAGCACTCACTACGAGCAGTACTTC
V gene: TRBV29-1; J gene: TRBJ2-7; clone size: NA; D gene: NA; CDR3 length: 13; CDR3 protein: CSVDFGSSYEQYF; CDR3 DNA: TGCAGCGTTGACTTCGGGAGCTCCTACGAGCAGTACTTC
V gene: TRBV20-1; J gene: TRBJ2-5; clone size: NA; D gene: NA; CDR3 length: 14; CDR3 protein: CSASGRLGTGTQYF; CDR3 DNA: TGCAGTGCTAGTGGCCGCCTAGGGACGGGGACCCAGTACTTC
V gene: TRBV2; J gene: TRBJ1-2; clone size: few; D gene: NA; CDR3 length: 15; CDR3 protein: CASSRRTETNYGYTF; CDR3 DNA: TGTGCCAGCAGCCGAAGGACAGAAACTAACTATGGCTACACCTTC
V gene: TRBV7-3; J gene: TRBJ2-7; clone size: many; D gene: TRBD2; CDR3 length: 15; CDR3 protein: CASSLDGGEGYEQYF; CDR3 DNA: TGTGCCAGCAGCTTAGATGGCGGGGAGGGCTACGAGCAGTACTTC
V gene: TRBV20-1; J gene: TRBJ2-7; clone size: few; D gene: NA; CDR3 length: 15; CDR3 protein: CSARAGSTYSYEQYF; CDR3 DNA: TGCAGTGCTAGAGCGGGGTCCACCTACTCCTACGAGCAGTACTTC
V gene: TRBV27; J gene: TRBJ2-7; clone size: NA; D gene: TRBD2; CDR3 length: 14; CDR3 protein: CASSSREGRSEQYF; CDR3 DNA: TGTGCCAGCAGTTCGCGGGAGGGACGGAGTGAGCAGTACTTC
V gene: TRBV5-1; J gene: TRBJ2-5; clone size: NA; D gene: NA; CDR3 length: 15; CDR3 protein: CASSLDGGPRMAQYF; CDR3 DNA: TGCGCCAGCAGCTTGGATGGAGGACCCCGCATGGCCCAGTACTTC
V gene: TRBV6-5; J gene: TRBJ1-3; clone size: few; D gene: NA; CDR3 length: 16; CDR3 protein: CASSYRPVFSGNTIYF; CDR3 DNA: TGTGCCAGCAGTTACCGACCAGTTTTCTCTGGAAACACCATATATTTT